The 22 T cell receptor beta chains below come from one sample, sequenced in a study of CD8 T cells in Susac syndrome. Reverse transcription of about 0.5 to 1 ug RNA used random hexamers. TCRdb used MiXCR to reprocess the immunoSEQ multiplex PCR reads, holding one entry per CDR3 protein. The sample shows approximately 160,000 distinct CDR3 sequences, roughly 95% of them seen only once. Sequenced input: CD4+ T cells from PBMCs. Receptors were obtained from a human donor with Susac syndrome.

The CDR3 DNA reads TGTGCCAGCAGCCAAGACGATCGGAGTTACAATGAGCAGTTCTTC. Protein product: CASSQDDRSYNEQFF. This chain links TRBV14 with TRBJ2-1; D gene ambiguous. V was trimmed by 0 bases and J by 4 bases, leaving 10 bases between them. The CDR3 has 15 residues. CDR1 and CDR2 (germline): SGHDN, FVKESK.

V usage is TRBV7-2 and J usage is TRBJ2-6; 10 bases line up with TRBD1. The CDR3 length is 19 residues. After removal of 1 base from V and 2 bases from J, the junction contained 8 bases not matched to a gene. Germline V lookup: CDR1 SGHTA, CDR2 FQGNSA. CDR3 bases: TGTGCCAGCAGCTTAGGGGACAGGGGCATATTAGCTGGGGCCAACGTCCTGACTTTC. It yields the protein CASSLGDRGILAGANVLTF.

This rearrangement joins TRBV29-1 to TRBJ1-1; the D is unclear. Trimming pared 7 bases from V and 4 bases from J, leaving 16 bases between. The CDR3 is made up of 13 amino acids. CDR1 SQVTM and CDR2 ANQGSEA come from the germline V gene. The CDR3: CSAWAGSGTEAFF. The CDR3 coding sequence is TGCAGCGCCTGGGCAGGCAGTGGCACTGAAGCTTTCTTT.

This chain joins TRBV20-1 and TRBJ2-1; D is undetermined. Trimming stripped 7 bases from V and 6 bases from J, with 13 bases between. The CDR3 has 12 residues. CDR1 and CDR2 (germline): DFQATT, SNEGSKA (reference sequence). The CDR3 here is CSGTERGNEQFF. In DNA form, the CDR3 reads TGCAGTGGAACGGAACGAGGCAATGAGCAGTTCTTC.

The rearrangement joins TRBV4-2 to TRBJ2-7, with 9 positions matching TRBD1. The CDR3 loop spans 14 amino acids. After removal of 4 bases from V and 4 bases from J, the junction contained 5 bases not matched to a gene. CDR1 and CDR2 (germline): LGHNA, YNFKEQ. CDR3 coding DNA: TGTGCCAGCAGCCTCGACAGGGGGAGGTACGAGCAGTACGTC. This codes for CASSLDRGRYEQYV.

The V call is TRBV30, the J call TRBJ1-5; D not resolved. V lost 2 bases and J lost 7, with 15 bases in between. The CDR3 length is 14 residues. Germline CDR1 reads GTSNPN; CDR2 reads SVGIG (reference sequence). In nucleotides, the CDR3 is TGTGCCTGGAGTCCCCCGGCGCGCCGGCAGCCCCAGCATTTT. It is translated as CAWSPPARRQPQHF.

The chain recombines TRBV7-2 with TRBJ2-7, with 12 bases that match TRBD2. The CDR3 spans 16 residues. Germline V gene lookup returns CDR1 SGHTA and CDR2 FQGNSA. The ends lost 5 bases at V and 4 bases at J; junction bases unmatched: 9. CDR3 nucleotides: TGTGCCAGCAGCCCCTCCCTACTAGCGGGAGGTTACGAGCAGTACTTC. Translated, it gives CASSPSLLAGGYEQYF.

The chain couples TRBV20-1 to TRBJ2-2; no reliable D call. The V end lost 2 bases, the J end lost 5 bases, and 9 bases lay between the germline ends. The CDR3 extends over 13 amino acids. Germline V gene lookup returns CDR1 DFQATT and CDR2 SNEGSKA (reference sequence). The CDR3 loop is CSARRQYTGELFF. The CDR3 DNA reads TGCAGTGCTAGACGGCAGTATACCGGGGAGCTGTTTTTT.

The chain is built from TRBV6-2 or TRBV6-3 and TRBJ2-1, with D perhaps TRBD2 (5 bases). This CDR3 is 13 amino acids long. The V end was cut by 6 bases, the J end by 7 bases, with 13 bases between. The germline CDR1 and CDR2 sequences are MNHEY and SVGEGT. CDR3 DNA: TGTGCCAGCAGGGAACCCGGAGGTAATGAGCAGTTCTTC. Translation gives CASREPGGNEQFF.

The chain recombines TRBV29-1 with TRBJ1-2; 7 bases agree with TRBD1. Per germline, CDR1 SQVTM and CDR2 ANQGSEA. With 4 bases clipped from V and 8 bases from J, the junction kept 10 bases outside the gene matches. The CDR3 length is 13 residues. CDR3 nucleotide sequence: TGCAGCGTTGTACAGGGGACGGGTGGCGGCTACACCTTC. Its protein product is CSVVQGTGGGYTF.

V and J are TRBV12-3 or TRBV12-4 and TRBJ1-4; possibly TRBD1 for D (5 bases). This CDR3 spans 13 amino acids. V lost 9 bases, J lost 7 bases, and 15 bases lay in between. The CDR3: CASSPGGVEKLFF. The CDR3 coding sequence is TGTGCCAGTAGTCCCGGGGGGGTTGAAAAACTGTTTTTT.

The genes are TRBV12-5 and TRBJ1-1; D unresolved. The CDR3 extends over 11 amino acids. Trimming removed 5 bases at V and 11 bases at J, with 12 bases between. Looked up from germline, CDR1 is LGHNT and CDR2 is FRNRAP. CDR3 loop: CASGTSLLAFF. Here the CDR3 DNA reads TGTGCTAGTGGTACGTCGCTCTTGGCTTTCTTT.

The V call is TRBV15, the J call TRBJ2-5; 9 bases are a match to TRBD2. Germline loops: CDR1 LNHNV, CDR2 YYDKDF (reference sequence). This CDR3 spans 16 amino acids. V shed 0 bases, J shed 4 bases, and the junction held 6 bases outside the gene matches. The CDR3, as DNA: TGTGCCACCAGCAGAGATGGCGGGGGGGCAGGAGAGACCCAGTACTTC. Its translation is CATSRDGGGAGETQYF.

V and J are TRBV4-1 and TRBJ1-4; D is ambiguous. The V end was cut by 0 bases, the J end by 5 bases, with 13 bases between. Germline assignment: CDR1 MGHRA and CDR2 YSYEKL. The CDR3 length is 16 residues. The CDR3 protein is CASSQDRGGVNEKLFF. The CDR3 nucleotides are TGCGCCAGCAGCCAAGATCGCGGCGGAGTAAATGAAAAACTGTTTTTT.

CDR3 nucleotide sequence: TGTGCCAGCAGCACAGGGAGCACAGATACGCAGTATTTT. Protein: CASSTGSTDTQYF. V gene TRBV12-3 or TRBV12-4 combines with J gene TRBJ2-3, with D perhaps matching TRBD1 (6 bases). With 6 bases removed from V and 0 bases from J, the gap between germline ends came to 7 bases. The CDR3 sequence is 13 residues long.

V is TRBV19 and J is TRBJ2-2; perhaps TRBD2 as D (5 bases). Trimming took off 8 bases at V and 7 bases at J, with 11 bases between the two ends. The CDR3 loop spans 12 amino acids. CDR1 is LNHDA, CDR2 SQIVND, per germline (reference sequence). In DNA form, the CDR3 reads TGTGCCAGTGGGATTGCGGGCGGGGAGCTGTTTTTT. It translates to CASGIAGGELFF.

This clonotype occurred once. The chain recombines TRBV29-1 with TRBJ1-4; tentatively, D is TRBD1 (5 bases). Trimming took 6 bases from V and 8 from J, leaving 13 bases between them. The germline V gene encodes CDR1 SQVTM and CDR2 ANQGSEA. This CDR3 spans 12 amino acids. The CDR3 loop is CSVTEGAEKLFF. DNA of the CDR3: TGCAGCGTGACCGAAGGGGCCGAAAAACTGTTTTTT.

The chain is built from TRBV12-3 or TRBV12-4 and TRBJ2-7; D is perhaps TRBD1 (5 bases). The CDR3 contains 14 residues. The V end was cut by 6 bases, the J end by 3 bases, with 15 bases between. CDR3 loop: CASSAGQTIYEQYF. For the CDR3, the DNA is TGTGCCAGCAGCGCAGGACAAACGATCTACGAGCAGTACTTC.

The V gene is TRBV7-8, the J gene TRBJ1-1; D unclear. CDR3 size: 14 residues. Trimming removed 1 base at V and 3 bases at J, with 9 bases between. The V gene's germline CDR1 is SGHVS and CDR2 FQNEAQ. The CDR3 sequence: CASSLGGGDTEAFF. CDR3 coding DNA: TGTGCCAGCAGCTTAGGGGGTGGCGACACTGAAGCTTTCTTT.

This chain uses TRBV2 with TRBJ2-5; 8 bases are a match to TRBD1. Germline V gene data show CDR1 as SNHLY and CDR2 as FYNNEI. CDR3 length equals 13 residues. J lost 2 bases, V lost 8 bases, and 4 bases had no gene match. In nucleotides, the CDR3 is TGTGCCAGCGGGACAGGCCATCAAGAGACCCAGTACTTC. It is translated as CASGTGHQETQYF.

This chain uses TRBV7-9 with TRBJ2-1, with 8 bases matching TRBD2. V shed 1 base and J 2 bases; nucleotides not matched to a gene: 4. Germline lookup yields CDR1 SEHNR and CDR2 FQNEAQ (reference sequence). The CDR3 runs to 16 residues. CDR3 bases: TGTGCCAGCAGCTTAGTACTAGCGGCAACCTACAATGAGCAGTTCTTC. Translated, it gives CASSLVLAATYNEQFF.

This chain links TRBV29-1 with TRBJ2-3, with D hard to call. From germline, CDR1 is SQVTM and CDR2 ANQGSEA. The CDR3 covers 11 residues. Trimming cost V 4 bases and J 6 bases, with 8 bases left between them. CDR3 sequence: CSVVWADTQYF. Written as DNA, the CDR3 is TGCAGCGTTGTTTGGGCCGATACGCAGTATTTT.